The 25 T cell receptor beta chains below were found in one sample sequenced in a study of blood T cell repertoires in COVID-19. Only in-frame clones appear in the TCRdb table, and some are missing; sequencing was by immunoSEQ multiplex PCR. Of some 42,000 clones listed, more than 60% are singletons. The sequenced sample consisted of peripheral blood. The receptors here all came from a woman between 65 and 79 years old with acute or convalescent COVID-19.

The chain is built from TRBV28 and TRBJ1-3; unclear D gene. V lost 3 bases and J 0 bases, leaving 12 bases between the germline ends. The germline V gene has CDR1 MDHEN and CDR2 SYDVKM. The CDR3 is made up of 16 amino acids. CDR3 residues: CASSLSAVPSGNTIYF. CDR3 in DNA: TGTGCCAGCAGTTTGTCTGCAGTACCCTCTGGAAACACCATATATTTT.

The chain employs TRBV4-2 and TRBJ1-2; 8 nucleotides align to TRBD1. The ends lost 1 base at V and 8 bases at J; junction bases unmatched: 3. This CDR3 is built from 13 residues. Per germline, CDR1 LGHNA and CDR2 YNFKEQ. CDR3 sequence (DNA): TGTGCCAGCAGCCAAGGGACAGGGCGAGGCTACACCTTC. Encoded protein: CASSQGTGRGYTF.

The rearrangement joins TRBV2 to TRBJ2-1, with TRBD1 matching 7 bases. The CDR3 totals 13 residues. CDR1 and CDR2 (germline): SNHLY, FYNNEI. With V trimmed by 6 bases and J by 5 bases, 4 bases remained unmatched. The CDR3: CASRLDRNNEQFF. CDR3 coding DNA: TGTGCCAGCAGATTGGACAGGAACAATGAGCAGTTCTTC.

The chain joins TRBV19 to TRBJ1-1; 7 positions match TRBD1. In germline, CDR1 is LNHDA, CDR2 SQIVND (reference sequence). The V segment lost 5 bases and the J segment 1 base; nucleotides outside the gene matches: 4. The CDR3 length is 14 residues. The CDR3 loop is CASSFRTGNTEAFF. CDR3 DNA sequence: TGTGCCAGTAGTTTCAGGACAGGGAACACTGAAGCTTTCTTT.

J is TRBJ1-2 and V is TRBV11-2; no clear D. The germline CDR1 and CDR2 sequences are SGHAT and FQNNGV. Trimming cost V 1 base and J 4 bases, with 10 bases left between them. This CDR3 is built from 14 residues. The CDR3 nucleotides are TGTGCCAGCAGCTTAGCTGGGCTTCTCTATGGCTACACCTTC. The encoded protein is CASSLAGLLYGYTF.

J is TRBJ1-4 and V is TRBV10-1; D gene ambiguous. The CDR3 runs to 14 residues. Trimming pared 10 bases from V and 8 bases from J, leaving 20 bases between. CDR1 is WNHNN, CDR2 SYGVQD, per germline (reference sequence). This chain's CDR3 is CATNFKPRWEKLFF. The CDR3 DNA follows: TGCGCCACCAACTTCAAGCCCCGTTGGGAAAAACTGTTTTTT.

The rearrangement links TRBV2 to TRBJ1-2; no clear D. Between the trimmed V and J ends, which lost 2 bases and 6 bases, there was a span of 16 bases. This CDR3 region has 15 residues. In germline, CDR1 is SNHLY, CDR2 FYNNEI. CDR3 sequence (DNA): TGTGCCAGCAGTGAATTCAGGAGGACGGACGATGGCTACACCTTC. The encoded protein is CASSEFRRTDDGYTF.

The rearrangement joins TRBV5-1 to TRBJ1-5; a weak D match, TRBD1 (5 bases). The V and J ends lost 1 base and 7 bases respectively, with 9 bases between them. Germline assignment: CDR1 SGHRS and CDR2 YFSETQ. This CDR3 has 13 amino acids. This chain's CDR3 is CASSLHQGQPQHF. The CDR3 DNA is TGCGCCAGCAGCTTGCACCAGGGCCAGCCCCAGCATTTT.

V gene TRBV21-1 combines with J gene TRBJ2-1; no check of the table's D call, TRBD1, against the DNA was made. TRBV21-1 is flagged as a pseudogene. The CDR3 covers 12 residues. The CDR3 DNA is TGTGCCAGCAGTCCAGGGCCCAATGAGCAGTTCTTC. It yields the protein CASSPGPNEQFF.

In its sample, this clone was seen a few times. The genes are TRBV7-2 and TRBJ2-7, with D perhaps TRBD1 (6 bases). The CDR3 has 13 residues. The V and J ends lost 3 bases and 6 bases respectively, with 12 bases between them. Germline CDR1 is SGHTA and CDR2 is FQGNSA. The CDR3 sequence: CASSFGVRGEQYF. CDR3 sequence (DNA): TGTGCCAGCAGCTTTGGGGTCAGGGGCGAGCAGTACTTC.

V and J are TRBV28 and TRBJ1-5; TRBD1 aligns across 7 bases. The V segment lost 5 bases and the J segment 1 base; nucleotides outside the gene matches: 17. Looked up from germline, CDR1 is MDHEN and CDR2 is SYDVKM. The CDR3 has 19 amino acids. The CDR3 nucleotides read TGTGCCAGCAGTAACAGAATCGGTGGAGGGGGCGCGAGCAATCAGCCCCAGCATTTT. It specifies CASSNRIGGGGASNQPQHF.

The CDR3 sequence is CASRFQGGQYF. The CDR3 region has the DNA TGTGCCAGCAGGTTCCAGGGCGGGCAGTACTTC. The chain carries TRBV7-9 and TRBJ2-7, with D tentatively TRBD1 (5 bases). With 6 bases removed from V and 9 bases from J, the gap between germline ends came to 12 bases. Germline loops: CDR1 SEHNR, CDR2 FQNEAQ (reference sequence). The CDR3 runs 11 residues.

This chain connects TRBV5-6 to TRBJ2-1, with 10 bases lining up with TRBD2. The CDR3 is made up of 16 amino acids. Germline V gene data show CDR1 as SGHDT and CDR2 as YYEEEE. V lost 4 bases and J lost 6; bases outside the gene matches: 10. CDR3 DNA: TGTGCCAGCAGCCCCGGCCTAGCGGGAGCTTTCAATGAGCAGTTCTTC. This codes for CASSPGLAGAFNEQFF. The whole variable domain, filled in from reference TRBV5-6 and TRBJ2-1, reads DAGVTQSPTHLIKTRGQQVTLRCSPKSGHDTVSWYQQALGQGPQFIFQYYEEEERQRGNFPDRFSGHQFPNYSSELNVNALLLGDSALYLCASSPGLAGAFNEQFFGPGTRLTVL.

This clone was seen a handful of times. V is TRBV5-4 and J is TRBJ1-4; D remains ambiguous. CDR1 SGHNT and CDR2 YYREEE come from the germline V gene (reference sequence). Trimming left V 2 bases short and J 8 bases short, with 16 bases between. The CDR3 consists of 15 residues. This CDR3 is CASSFGATGREKLFF. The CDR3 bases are TGTGCCAGCAGCTTCGGAGCCACCGGGAGGGAAAAACTGTTTTTT. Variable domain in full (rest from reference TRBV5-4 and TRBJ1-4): ETGVTQSPTHLIKTRGQQVTLRCSSQSGHNTVSWYQQALGQGPQFIFQYYREEENGRGNFPPRFSGLQFPNYSSELNVNALELDDSALYLCASSFGATGREKLFFGSGTQLSVL.

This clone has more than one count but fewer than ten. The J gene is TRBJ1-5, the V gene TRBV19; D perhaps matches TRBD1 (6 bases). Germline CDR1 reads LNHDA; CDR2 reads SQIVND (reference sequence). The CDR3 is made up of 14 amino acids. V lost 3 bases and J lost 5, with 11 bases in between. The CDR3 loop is CASSIDRFYQPQHF. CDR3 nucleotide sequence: TGTGCCAGTAGTATTGACAGGTTCTATCAGCCCCAGCATTTT.

The CDR3 DNA reads as TGCAGTGCTAGTCGAGCGGGGGCCCAAGAGACCCAGTACTTC. Translation gives CSASRAGAQETQYF. This chain links TRBV20-1 with TRBJ2-5, with TRBD2 matching 8 bases. V dropped 3 bases and J dropped 1; count of bases not matched to a gene: 4. Germline loops: CDR1 DFQATT, CDR2 SNEGSKA (reference sequence). The CDR3 runs 14 residues.

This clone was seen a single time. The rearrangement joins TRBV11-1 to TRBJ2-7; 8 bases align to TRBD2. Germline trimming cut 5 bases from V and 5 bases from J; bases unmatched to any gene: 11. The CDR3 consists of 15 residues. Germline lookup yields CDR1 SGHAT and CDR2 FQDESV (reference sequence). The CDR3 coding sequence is TGTGCCAGCAGCCAACCCGGGACTAGGAGCGACGAGCAGTACTTC. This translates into CASSQPGTRSDEQYF.

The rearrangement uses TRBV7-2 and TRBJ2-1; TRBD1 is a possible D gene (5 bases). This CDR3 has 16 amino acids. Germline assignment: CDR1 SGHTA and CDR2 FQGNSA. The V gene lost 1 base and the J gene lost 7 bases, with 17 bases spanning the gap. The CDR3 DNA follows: TGTGCCAGCAGCTTAGGCAGGGATAGTCTAATGAATGAGCAGTTCTTC. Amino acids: CASSLGRDSLMNEQFF.

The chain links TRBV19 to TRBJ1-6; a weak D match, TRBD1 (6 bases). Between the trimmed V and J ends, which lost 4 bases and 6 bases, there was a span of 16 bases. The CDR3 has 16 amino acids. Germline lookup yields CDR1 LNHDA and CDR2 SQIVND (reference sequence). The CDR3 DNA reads TGTGCCAGTAGTACCAACTCAGGGGTCGGTAATTCACCCCTCCACTTT. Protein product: CASSTNSGVGNSPLHF.

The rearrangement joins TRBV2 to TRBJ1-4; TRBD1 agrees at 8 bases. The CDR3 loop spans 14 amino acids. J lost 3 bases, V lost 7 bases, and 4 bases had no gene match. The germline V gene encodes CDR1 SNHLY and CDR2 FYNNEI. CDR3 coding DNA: TGTGCCAGCAATGGACAGGGCTCTAATGAAAAACTGTTTTTT. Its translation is CASNGQGSNEKLFF.

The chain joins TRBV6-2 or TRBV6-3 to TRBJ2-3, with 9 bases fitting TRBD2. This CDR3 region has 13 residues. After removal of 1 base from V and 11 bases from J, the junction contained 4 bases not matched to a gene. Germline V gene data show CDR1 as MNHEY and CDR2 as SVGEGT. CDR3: CASSYYQRGVQYF. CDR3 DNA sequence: TGTGCCAGCAGTTACTACCAGCGGGGGGTGCAGTATTTT.

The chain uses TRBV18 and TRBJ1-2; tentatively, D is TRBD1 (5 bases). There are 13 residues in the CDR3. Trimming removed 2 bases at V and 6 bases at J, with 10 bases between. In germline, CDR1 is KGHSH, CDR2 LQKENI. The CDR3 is CASSPADTNGYTF. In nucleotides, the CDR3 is TGTGCCAGCTCACCAGCGGACACGAATGGCTACACCTTC.

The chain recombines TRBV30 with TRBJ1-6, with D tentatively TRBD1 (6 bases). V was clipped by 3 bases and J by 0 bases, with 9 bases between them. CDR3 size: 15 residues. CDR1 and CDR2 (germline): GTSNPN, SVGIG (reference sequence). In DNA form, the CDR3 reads TGTGCCTGGAGCACAGGGAGCTCCTATAATTCACCCCTCCACTTT. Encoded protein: CAWSTGSSYNSPLHF.

In nucleotides, the CDR3 is TGTGCCAGCTCACTGACTAGTTCCTACGAGCAGTACTTC. This codes for CASSLTSSYEQYF. The chain is built from TRBV18 and TRBJ2-7, with D perhaps matching TRBD2 (6 bases). The germline V gene has CDR1 KGHSH and CDR2 LQKENI. This CDR3 has 13 residues. V gave up 4 bases and J gave up 1 base, with 8 bases separating them.

The CDR3 sequence is CSASRQDFQETQYF. As DNA, the CDR3 is TGCAGTGCTAGTCGACAGGACTTCCAAGAGACCCAGTACTTC. The V and J genes are TRBV20-1 and TRBJ2-5, with D possibly TRBD1 on 6 matching bases. The V and J ends lost 3 bases and 1 base respectively, with 12 bases between them. CDR1 is DFQATT, CDR2 SNEGSKA, per germline (reference sequence). The CDR3 runs to 14 residues.